This T cell receptor beta chain was found in a study of type 1 regulatory T cells (dated by TCRdb to the early 2020s). About the study as a whole: The study characterized an in vitro protocol that generated a Tr1-enriched, alloantigen-specific CD4 T cell product named T-allo10. Patients with hematological malignancies who were receiving allogeneic hematopoietic stem cell transplantation were the group in which T-allo10 was being clinically evaluated.

TCRdb lists the instrument as Illumina MiSeq. TCRdb reworked the public reads: Q25 trimming with fastp, MiXCR clone assembly, productive beta chains retained. CDR3 protein duplicates are merged, each entry listing the most common genes and DNA. This sample has roughly 68,000 distinct CDR3 sequences in its table, and roughly 60% of those were observed once. The ten largest clones add up to less than 8.5% of the sample. According to the description, T-allo10 cells that came from the donor were anergic, were specific for host alloantigens, and could carry out alloantigen-specific suppression. This clonotype was counted only a few times. It has no known antigen specificity. Nothing much larger sits one base from this clone, and base qualities are not available. The germline ends are 7 bases apart after V is trimmed by 0 bases and J by 7 bases. Taken from cysteine to phenylalanine, the CDR3 has 13 residues. Of the read, only the CDR3 DNA is kept; its 39 bases are in frame from base 1. The germline V gene (reference sequence) supplies CDR1 SGHKS and CDR2 YYEKEE.

The V gene is TRBV5-5 and the J gene is TRBJ2-2, with a weak D call of TRBD2 (5 bases match). The receptor was derived from a human donor in good health. The source material was cultured T cells, either the whole culture or a sorted T cell fraction (not recorded which). The intended sense of this specimen's cell subset or site label: Tr1-enriched cell product generated in vitro against host alloantigens. The CDR3: CASSLAGGGELFF. The DNA sequence is TGTGCCAGCAGCTTGGCTGGAGGCGGGGAGCTGTTTTTT.